The source of this T cell receptor (beta chain) is a study of STAT5B mutations in CD4+ large granular lymphocyte leukemia (dated by TCRdb to about 2022). With regard to the full study: Among the healthy controls, the CDR3 'QG' motif was associated with a particular HLA allele. Flow cytometry performed on FACSCanto II or FACSVerse showed that the purified fractions had more than 95% purity among lymphocytes. The study compared the TCRbeta repertoires of patients with CD4+ T-cell large granular lymphocyte leukemia against the TCRbeta repertoires of healthy blood donors. Points the paper makes about the study in general: The main leukemic clonotypes were found to be private to each patient, although around 25% of the main leukemic clonotypes were detected at low frequency in the non-leukemic repertoires of other patients. CD4-sorted patient repertoires appeared more clonal than healthy CD4+ repertoires, and this difference persisted after removing the putative leukemic clones. The data were not HLA-matched, and the higher clonality in CD4+ T-LGLL than in CD8+ T-LGLL could be due to the relatively small sample size.

The healthy control group was made up of around 38 blood donors, and the Finnish Red Cross blood service supplied their buffy coats. All TCR-sequenced material derived from peripheral blood: patient blood samples and healthy donor buffy coats. Peripheral blood mononuclear cells were isolated by Ficoll-Hypaque gradient centrifugation. For the healthy controls, CD4+ cells were obtained from buffy coats by magnetic purification. Genomic DNA was extracted using the Gentra Puregene Cell and Tissue kit, and a Qubit 2.0 fluorometer was used to quantify it. On this clone itself: Its antigen specificity is not known. Within one base of it there is no much larger clone, and no base qualities were kept.

TCRbeta rearrangements were sequenced from genomic DNA using the immunoSEQ assay at survey resolution. Per the original workflow: In the TCR sequencing data, the smallest productive clonotype frequency that could be detected was 2.59 x 10-5. Analyses included only productive TCRbeta rearrangements, meaning complete and in-frame sequences. Sample clonality was computed as Simpson clonality in the immunoSEQ Analyzer version 3.0. Clones were categorized by frequency as very rare, small, medium, large (1-20%) or hyperexpanded (>20%). Generation probabilities were estimated with OLGA 1.2.3, V-gene circos plots were made with VDJtools, specificities were looked up in VDJdb, and CDR3 motifs were identified with GLIPH. TCRdb obtained this table from immuneACCESS and retained in-frame rearrangements with V and J assigned. These tables miss some clones; where compared with another copy, unresolved V genes account for less than half of the shortfall, and the remainder is unexplained. The V and J calls and clone size were taken over from that table, and D and trimming were inferred from the DNA. Counted in this sample were around 50,000 clones; roughly 84% of them appeared once. 0.35% of the sample belongs to the ten largest clones.

Sequencing was performed on CD4+ T cells from blood buffy coats. This sequence was found in a human donor in good health.

The CDR3 region reads CASKLTRKLFF. In nucleotide form, the sequence is TGTGCCAGCAAACTGACCCGCAAACTGTTTTTT. The sequence joins TRBV2 to TRBJ1-4; the D segment cannot be called with confidence. V and J are truncated by 7 bases and 11 bases respectively, leaving an intervening sequence of 11 bases. In the germline V gene, CDR1 corresponds to SNHLY and CDR2 to FYNNEI. The CDR3 measures 11 amino acids from cysteine to phenylalanine. The DNA shown is the 33-base CDR3, in frame from base 1.